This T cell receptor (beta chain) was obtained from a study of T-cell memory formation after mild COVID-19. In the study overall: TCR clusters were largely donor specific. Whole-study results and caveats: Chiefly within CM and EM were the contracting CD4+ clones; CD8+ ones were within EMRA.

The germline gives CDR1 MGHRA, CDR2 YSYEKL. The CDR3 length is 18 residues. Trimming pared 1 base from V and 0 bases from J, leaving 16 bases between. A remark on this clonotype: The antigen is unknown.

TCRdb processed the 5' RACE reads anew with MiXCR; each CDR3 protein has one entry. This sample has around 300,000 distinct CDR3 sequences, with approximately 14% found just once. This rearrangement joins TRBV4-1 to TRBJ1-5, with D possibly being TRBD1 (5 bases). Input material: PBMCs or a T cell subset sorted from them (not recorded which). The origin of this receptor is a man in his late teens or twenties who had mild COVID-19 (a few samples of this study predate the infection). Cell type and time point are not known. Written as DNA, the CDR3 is TGCGCCAGCAGCCAAGTTCAGGGCCCGATGGGTAGCAATCAGCCCCAGCATTTT. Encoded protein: CASSQVQGPMGSNQPQHF.